This entry is about one T cell receptor beta chain. Its specificity is unknown. Only in-frame clones appear in the TCRdb table, and some are missing; sequencing was by immunoSEQ multiplex PCR. This sample has about 2.2 million clones, with approximately 92% found just once. V lost 0 bases to trimming and J lost 4 bases; unmatched junction nucleotides: 8. Germline V gene sequence: CDR1 SGHRS, CDR2 YFSETQ. This CDR3 is built from 17 residues. This sample was taken from a study of shared clonotypes between healthy human individuals. Study information: Sampling drew on donors who were two women and a few men aged 18 to 49.

Terminally differentiated effector memory CD45RA+ cells were excluded from the naive CD8 cells, which were CD45RO-negative and positively selected for CCR7. Each sample came from a Caucasian adult donor living in Nashville, Tennessee. Whole-study results and caveats: Compared with clonotypes that all four donors shared, non-shared clonotypes had lower generation probabilities.

The TCR originated in a man aged 18 to 30 in good health. Some clones in this sample may be carry-over from other donors' samples. The sequenced material came from naive CD8+ T cells from PBMCs. The J gene is TRBJ2-1, the V gene TRBV5-1, with 9 bases aligning to TRBD2. CDR3 sequence: CASSLAGVAGDYNEQFF. DNA for the CDR3: TGCGCCAGCAGCTTGGCCGGGGTAGCGGGAGATTACAATGAGCAGTTCTTC.